This T cell receptor (beta chain) derives from a study of blood T cell repertoires in COVID-19. Study-wide background: PBMCs, B-cell-depleted T cells, or T cells provided the cDNA or gDNA that made up the material.

The method was immunoSEQ multiplex PCR; TCRdb's version includes in-frame clones alone and lacks a portion of them. The sample includes under 250,000 clones, 86% of them seen just once. V was cut by 1 base and J by 4 bases, with 13 bases left in between. The V gene's germline CDR1 is GTSNPN and CDR2 SVGIG (reference sequence). There are 14 residues in the CDR3. While infection was still active, Seattle patients were enrolled and then followed longitudinally. The chain couples TRBV30 to TRBJ1-1; possibly TRBD1 for D (5 bases). The sample was peripheral blood. This TCR came from a man aged 45 to 65 with COVID-19, enrolled during active disease. Here the CDR3 reads CAWSALGGGTEAFF. The CDR3 DNA reads as TGTGCCTGGAGTGCGTTGGGCGGGGGCACTGAAGCTTTCTTT.